This T cell receptor beta chain was recorded in a study of T cell repertoires in cytomegalovirus infection. The overall study: CMV infection and matching HLA type were both indicated by public TCR beta signatures.

TCRdb called the reads again in MiXCR, with one record for every CDR3 protein. The profile shows roughly 240,000 distinct CDR3 sequences, under 8.5% of them singletons. This clonotype was counted many times. V gave up 3 bases and J gave up 1 base; unmatched junction bases: 0. Germline CDR1 is SGHTS and CDR2 is YDEGEE. The CDR3 is made up of 14 amino acids. The sample consisted of PBMCs. The chain is built from TRBV5-8 and TRBJ2-3; 9 positions agree with TRBD1. The sequence was collected from a human donor in good health (CMV status not recorded). Some clones in this sample may be carry-over from other donors' samples. The CDR3 loop reads CASSWDRGTDTQYF. CDR3 DNA sequence: TGTGCCAGCAGCTGGGACAGGGGCACAGATACGCAGTATTTT.